Each of the 11 T cell receptor beta chains below was sequenced from the same sample in a study of T cell responses to AZD1222 COVID-19 vaccine. Libraries were prepared by immunoSEQ multiplex PCR; TCRdb keeps only in-frame clonotypes and omits some of them. Among around 91,000 clones listed, roughly 88% were seen once. The specimen comprised peripheral blood, sampled on day 0 of AZD1222 vaccination. These receptors all stem from an adult in good health.

The chain uses TRBV12-3 or TRBV12-4 and TRBJ2-7; 9 nucleotides match TRBD1. The CDR3 consists of 12 residues. The V segment lost 5 bases and the J segment 6 bases; nucleotides outside the gene matches: 2. DNA for the CDR3: TGTGCCAGCAGTGGGACAGGGCGCGAGCAGTACTTC. Translating it yields CASSGTGREQYF.

This sequence joins TRBV10-2 and TRBJ1-2, with unresolved D. The CDR3 is made up of 13 amino acids. Trimming shortened V by 2 bases and J by 4 bases, and 8 bases separated the two germline ends. Per germline, CDR1 WSHSY and CDR2 SAAADI. The CDR3 region has the DNA TGCGCCAGCAGTGAGGACGGACCCTATGGCTACACCTTC. Its translation: CASSEDGPYGYTF.

This chain's CDR3 is CSVVKLVDTEAFF. CDR3 nucleotides: TGCAGCGTTGTAAAGCTTGTCGACACTGAAGCTTTCTTT. The V gene is TRBV29-1, the J gene TRBJ1-1; D gene ambiguous. V dropped 4 bases and J dropped 3 bases, with 12 bases sitting between them. CDR1 is SQVTM and CDR2 is ANQGSEA in the germline V gene. The CDR3 loop spans 13 amino acids.

This chain uses TRBV20-1 with TRBJ1-2; D gene unclear. CDR3 length: 11 amino acids. Germline CDR1 reads DFQATT; CDR2 reads SNEGSKA (reference sequence). V was pared by 1 base and J by 5 bases, with 5 bases between. The CDR3 DNA is TGCAGTGCTAGAGTTGCGTATGGCTACACCTTC. It yields the protein CSARVAYGYTF.

DNA for the CDR3: TGTGCCAACCAGCGCCGGGACAGGGGGGAGACGGAGCAGTTCTTC. It encodes CANQRRDRGETEQFF. This rearrangement joins TRBV7-3 to TRBJ2-1; TRBD1 aligns across 11 bases. The CDR3 runs to 15 residues. J was trimmed by 10 bases and V by 10 bases; bases with no gene match: 15. Germline CDR1 and CDR2: SGHTA and FQGTGA. Drawing the rest from reference TRBV7-3 and TRBJ2-1, the complete variable domain is GAGVSQTPSNKVTEKGKYVELRCDPISGHTALYWYRQSLGQGPEFLIYFQGTGAADDSGLPNDRFFAVRPEGSVSTLKIQRTERGDSAVYLCANQRRDRGETEQFFGPGTRLTVL.

This rearrangement joins TRBV18 to TRBJ2-7, with 11 bases matching TRBD1. The CDR3 has 14 residues. V trimming: 8 bases; J trimming: 5 bases; junction bases outside the gene matches: 8. Per the germline V gene, CDR1 is KGHSH and CDR2 is LQKENI. In nucleotides, the CDR3 is TGTGCCAGCCAACCCGGACAGGGGGCCAACGAGCAGTACTTC. Its translation is CASQPGQGANEQYF.

The chain employs TRBV11-3 and TRBJ2-7, with D hard to call. The V gene's germline CDR1 is SGHNT and CDR2 YENEEA. V dropped 0 bases and J dropped 2 bases, with 2 bases sitting between them. This CDR3 has 12 residues. This CDR3 is CASSLETYEQYF. CDR3 DNA: TGTGCCAGCAGCTTAGAGACCTACGAGCAGTACTTC. The complete variable domain, with remaining parts taken from reference TRBV11-3 and TRBJ2-7, reads EAGVVQSPRYKIIEKKQPVAFWCNPISGHNTLYWYLQNLGQGPELLIRYENEEAVDDSQLPKDRFSAERLKGVDSTLKIQPAELGDSAVYLCASSLETYEQYFGPGTRLTVT.

The CDR3 coding sequence is TGTGCCAGCAGCCCAACCCAGAAGAACACTGAAGCTTTCTTT. This gives the protein CASSPTQKNTEAFF. This chain connects TRBV5-4 to TRBJ1-1, with D unclear. Germline loops: CDR1 SGHNT, CDR2 YYREEE (reference sequence). Trimming left V 4 bases short and J 1 base short, with 11 bases between. This CDR3 has 14 amino acids. Using reference TRBV5-4 and TRBJ1-1 for the parts outside the CDR3, the full variable domain is ETGVTQSPTHLIKTRGQQVTLRCSSQSGHNTVSWYQQALGQGPQFIFQYYREEENGRGNFPPRFSGLQFPNYSSELNVNALELDDSALYLCASSPTQKNTEAFFGQGTRLTVV.

This clone was recorded only once. This chain connects TRBV12-5 to TRBJ1-1; D may be TRBD1 (6 bases). CDR1 is LGHNT and CDR2 is FRNRAP in the germline V gene. Trimming cost V 4 bases and J 1 base, with 7 bases left between them. This CDR3 comprises 13 residues. This CDR3 is CASGSDRNTEAFF. CDR3 DNA sequence: TGTGCTAGTGGTTCGGACAGGAACACTGAAGCTTTCTTT. The variable domain in full, completed from reference TRBV12-5 and TRBJ1-1, reads DARVTQTPRHKVTEMGQEVTMRCQPILGHNTVFWYRQTMMQGLELLAYFRNRAPLDDSGMPKDRFSAEMPDATLATLKIQPSEPRDSAVYFCASGSDRNTEAFFGQGTRLTVV.

V usage is TRBV19 and J usage is TRBJ1-6; TRBD1 matches 7 bases. Germline V lookup: CDR1 LNHDA, CDR2 SQIVND (reference sequence). Trimming took 6 bases from V and 1 from J; bases not matched to a gene: 6. The CDR3 is 16 residues long. This CDR3 reads CASSTLQGSYNSPLHF. Written as DNA, the CDR3 is TGTGCCAGTAGCACCCTACAGGGGTCCTATAATTCACCCCTCCACTTT.

This sequence joins TRBV18 and TRBJ1-2; 8 nucleotides line up with TRBD1. V lost 4 bases, J lost 2 bases, and 12 bases stayed unmatched. The CDR3 is 17 residues long. CDR1 and CDR2 (germline): KGHSH, LQKENI. The CDR3 nucleotides read TGTGCCAGCTCACAAAGGAGGACAGGGCAGGACAACTATGGCTACACCTTC. Its protein is CASSQRRTGQDNYGYTF. Complete variable domain (other parts from reference TRBV18 and TRBJ1-2): NAGVMQNPRHLVRRRGQEARLRCSPMKGHSHVYWYRQLPEEGLKFMVYLQKENIIDESGMPKERFSAEFPKEGPSILRIQQVVRGDSAAYFCASSQRRTGQDNYGYTFGSGTRLTVV.